These 32 T cell receptor beta chains originate from one sample sequenced in a study of cytomegalovirus exposure and HLA in healthy donors. Primers included in the PCR were 60 Vbeta and 13 Jbeta primers. TCRdb's copy holds only in-frame clones and misses some; the assay was immunoSEQ multiplex PCR. The sample contains roughly 150,000 clones, around four fifths of which appear only once. The sequenced sample consisted of PBMCs. Source of these receptors: a girl aged 2 to 9 in good health and CMV-seropositive.

This clone was detected a few times. V usage is TRBV18 and J usage is TRBJ2-7; 9 bases fit TRBD1. Trimming took 3 bases from V and 2 from J; bases not matched to a gene: 8. The CDR3 runs to 16 residues. The germline CDR1 and CDR2 sequences are KGHSH and LQKENI. In DNA, the CDR3 is TGTGCCAGCTCACCGGGGACAGGGCTCACCACCTACGAGCAGTACTTC. Translated, it gives CASSPGTGLTTYEQYF.

CDR3 protein: CAWNGATYEQYF. CDR3 nucleotides: TGTGCCTGGAATGGAGCGACTTACGAGCAGTACTTC. V usage is TRBV30 and J usage is TRBJ2-7, with D hard to call. Trimming took 4 bases from V and 4 from J, leaving 11 bases between them. The CDR3 loop spans 12 amino acids. CDR1 and CDR2 from the germline V gene are GTSNPN and SVGIG (reference sequence).

The chain combines TRBV2 with TRBJ2-5; a possible D gene is TRBD2 (5 bases). The V end was cut by 10 bases, the J end by 1 base, with 10 bases between. CDR3 length: 12 amino acids. CDR1 is SNHLY and CDR2 is FYNNEI in the germline V gene. The CDR3 nucleotides read TGTGCCACCGGACTGTCCCAAGAGACCCAGTACTTC. It yields the protein CATGLSQETQYF.

V is TRBV30 and J is TRBJ2-1; possibly TRBD2 for D (6 bases). Germline values: CDR1 GTSNPN, CDR2 SVGIG (reference sequence). V lost 3 bases and J 2 bases, leaving 8 bases between the germline ends. The CDR3 length is 13 residues. This CDR3 is CAWSPGAYNEQFF. CDR3 nucleotide sequence: TGTGCCTGGAGCCCGGGGGCCTACAATGAGCAGTTCTTC.

The chain employs TRBV18 and TRBJ2-5, with D possibly TRBD1 on 5 matching bases. The CDR3 runs to 13 residues. CDR1 KGHSH and CDR2 LQKENI come from the germline V gene. Trimming removed 3 bases at V and 4 bases at J, with 9 bases between. CDR3 DNA: TGTGCCAGCTCACCTGACAGTGTAGAGACCCAGTACTTC. The encoded protein is CASSPDSVETQYF. Full variable domain (missing parts from reference TRBV18 and TRBJ2-5): NAGVMQNPRHLVRRRGQEARLRCSPMKGHSHVYWYRQLPEEGLKFMVYLQKENIIDESGMPKERFSAEFPKEGPSILRIQQVVRGDSAAYFCASSPDSVETQYFGPGTRLLVL.

This chain joins TRBV7-9 and TRBJ1-2; D gene uncertain. Germline V gene data show CDR1 as SEHNR and CDR2 as FQNEAQ (reference sequence). CDR3 size: 13 residues. V lost 5 bases and J 6 bases, leaving 13 bases between the germline ends. CDR3: CASSHNLENGYTF. The CDR3 bases are TGTGCCAGCAGCCATAACCTCGAGAATGGCTACACCTTC.

The genes are TRBV27 and TRBJ2-1, with 9 bases identical to TRBD2. Germline V gene data show CDR1 as MNHEY and CDR2 as SMNVEV (reference sequence). The length of the CDR3 is 13 residues. J was trimmed by 8 bases and V by 6 bases; bases with no gene match: 5. The CDR3 DNA reads as TGTGCCAGCAGGGGGACTAGCTTCTATGAGCAGTTCTTC. Its protein product is CASRGTSFYEQFF.

This chain joins TRBV4-2 and TRBJ1-2; a weak D match, TRBD1 (6 bases). Per the germline V gene, CDR1 is LGHNA and CDR2 is YNFKEQ. Trimming pared 2 bases from V and 6 bases from J, leaving 19 bases between. The CDR3 loop spans 16 amino acids. This chain's CDR3 is CASSQQNFGQIDGYTF. CDR3 nucleotide sequence: TGTGCCAGCAGCCAACAGAATTTCGGACAGATCGATGGCTACACCTTC.

This clone occurred a few times. J is TRBJ2-4 and V is TRBV19, with 9 bases that match TRBD1. The CDR3 totals 13 residues. After removal of 9 bases from V and 7 bases from J, the junction contained 7 bases not matched to a gene. From germline, CDR1 is LNHDA and CDR2 SQIVND (reference sequence). This chain's CDR3 is CASRRDRVNIQYF. The CDR3 DNA follows: TGTGCCAGCCGCCGGGACAGGGTGAACATTCAGTACTTC.

This sequence joins TRBV21-1 and TRBJ2-2; the D call TRBD2 from the table was never checked on the DNA. TRBV21-1 is a documented pseudogene. The CDR3 contains 16 residues. The CDR3 DNA reads TGTGCCAGCAGCAGGCTAGCGGGAGTTAGCACCGGGGAGCTGTTTTTT. Its translation is CASSRLAGVSTGELFF.

The J gene is TRBJ2-7, the V gene TRBV10-1; TRBD2 is a possible D gene (6 bases). The CDR3 is 14 amino acids. With 6 bases removed from V and 1 base from J, the gap between germline ends came to 13 bases. Germline V gene lookup returns CDR1 WNHNN and CDR2 SYGVQD (reference sequence). The CDR3: CASSEEGSSYEQYF. The CDR3 bases are TGCGCCAGCAGCGAGGAGGGCTCTTCCTACGAGCAGTACTTC.

Comment on this clone: Other DNA sequences in this sample translate to the same CDR3. The rearrangement joins TRBV9 to TRBJ2-7; no clear D. V was cut by 0 bases and J by 2 bases, with 9 bases left in between. The CDR3 runs to 14 residues. The germline V gene encodes CDR1 SGDLS and CDR2 YYNGEE. The DNA for the CDR3 is TGTGCCAGCAGCGTAGGTGCGGTGACCTACGAGCAGTACTTC. This translates into CASSVGAVTYEQYF.

This chain links TRBV6-1 with TRBJ1-5, with D possibly matching TRBD1 (6 bases). Germline CDR1 and CDR2: MNHNS and SASEGT. This CDR3 spans 15 amino acids. The V end lost 2 bases, the J end lost 6 bases, and 14 bases lay between the germline ends. The CDR3: CASSESQGRAQPQHF. CDR3 nucleotide sequence: TGTGCCAGCAGTGAATCCCAGGGGAGGGCTCAGCCCCAGCATTTT.

V gene TRBV20-1 combines with J gene TRBJ1-1; D ambiguous. From germline, CDR1 is DFQATT and CDR2 SNEGSKA (reference sequence). The CDR3 length is 10 residues. Trimming removed 2 bases at V and 8 bases at J, with 6 bases between. The CDR3 is CSARREEAFF. DNA for the CDR3: TGCAGTGCTAGACGGGAAGAAGCTTTCTTT.

The rearrangement links TRBV28 to TRBJ2-5, with D possibly matching TRBD2 (5 bases). The CDR3 loop spans 15 amino acids. Deletions cut 4 bases from V and 5 bases from J, with 17 bases between. The germline gives CDR1 MDHEN, CDR2 SYDVKM. CDR3 in DNA: TGTGCCAGCAGTTCCTACCGAGGGATTACCGAGACCCAGTACTTC. It is translated as CASSSYRGITETQYF.

V and J are TRBV30 and TRBJ1-1; D is uncertain. In germline, CDR1 is GTSNPN, CDR2 SVGIG (reference sequence). The CDR3 consists of 12 residues. Trimming stripped 1 base from V and 8 bases from J, with 11 bases between. In nucleotides, the CDR3 is TGTGCCTGGAGTGATATTCCAGAAGAAGCTTTCTTT. Its protein is CAWSDIPEEAFF.

V and J are TRBV7-2 and TRBJ2-2, with 9 nucleotides matching TRBD1. This CDR3 contains 16 residues. Losses at the gene ends were 6 bases for V and 7 bases for J; bases not matched to a gene: 12. The germline V gene has CDR1 SGHTA and CDR2 FQGNSA. DNA for the CDR3: TGTGCCAGCAGTTTCATTCCGGGACAGGGTGGCGGGGAGCTGTTTTTT. Protein sequence: CASSFIPGQGGGELFF.

The chain couples TRBV2 to TRBJ1-2, with 8 bases that match TRBD1. Trimming at V came to 5 bases and at J to 4 bases, leaving 3 bases not matched to a gene. This CDR3 contains 13 residues. In germline, CDR1 is SNHLY, CDR2 FYNNEI. The CDR3 DNA follows: TGTGCCAGCAGTCCAGGGGGCGGCTATGGCTACACCTTC. This translates into CASSPGGGYGYTF. The whole variable domain, filled in from reference TRBV2 and TRBJ1-2, reads EPEVTQTPSHQVTQMGQEVILRCVPISNHLYFYWYRQILGQKVEFLVSFYNNEISEKSEIFDDQFSVERPDGSNFTLKIRSTKLEDSAMYFCASSPGGGYGYTFGSGTRLTVV.

This clone occurred a few times. The chain joins TRBV4-1 to TRBJ2-7, with D unresolved. Germline V gene sequence: CDR1 MGHRA, CDR2 YSYEKL. CDR3 size: 15 residues. The V end lost 3 bases, the J end lost 1 base, and 13 bases lay between the germline ends. This chain's CDR3 is CASSQVDMPSYEQYF. The CDR3 region has the DNA TGCGCCAGCAGCCAGGTCGACATGCCTTCCTACGAGCAGTACTTC.

This chain uses TRBV19 with TRBJ1-1, with 7 bases identical to TRBD1. After removal of 4 bases from V and 1 base from J, the junction contained 3 bases not matched to a gene. The CDR3 runs to 14 residues. CDR1 and CDR2 (germline): LNHDA, SQIVND (reference sequence). CDR3 amino acids: CASSTRTGNTEAFF. The CDR3 nucleotides read TGTGCCAGTAGTACCCGGACAGGGAACACTGAAGCTTTCTTT. The full variable domain, in which reference TRBV19 and TRBJ1-1 provide the parts outside the CDR3, is DGGITQSPKYLFRKEGQNVTLSCEQNLNHDAMYWYRQDPGQGLRLIYYSQIVNDFQKGDIAEGYSVSREKKESFPLTVTSAQKNPTAFYLCASSTRTGNTEAFFGQGTRLTVV.

On this clone: One junction end disagrees with the germline gene, perhaps due to a read error. The chain combines TRBV10-3 with TRBJ1-5; 10 nucleotides align to TRBD1. Germline values: CDR1 ENHRY, CDR2 SYGVKD. The CDR3 covers 16 residues. This chain's CDR3 is CAISQSGQGQDQPQHF. The DNA of the CDR3 is TGTGCCATCAGTCAGTCGGGACAGGGGCAGGATCAGCCCCAGCATTTT.

The rearrangement links TRBV5-1 to TRBJ2-3, with D possibly TRBD2 on 5 matching bases. In germline, CDR1 is SGHRS, CDR2 YFSETQ. The CDR3 has 15 amino acids. The V end was cut by 4 bases, the J end by 7 bases, with 19 bases between. This CDR3 is CASSRVSEALYTQYF. For the CDR3, the DNA is TGCGCCAGCAGCCGGGTTAGCGAGGCGTTATATACGCAGTATTTT.

A few counts support this clone. The chain has TRBV6-5 and TRBJ2-7; the match to TRBD1 covers 9 bases. Germline CDR1 and CDR2: MNHEY and SVGAGI. V lost 6 bases and J lost 7; bases outside the gene matches: 7. The CDR3 length is 13 residues. CDR3 amino acids: CASSRQGDGEQYF. CDR3 bases: TGTGCCAGCAGCCGACAGGGGGATGGGGAGCAGTACTTC.

The chain recombines TRBV15 with TRBJ2-5; TRBD2 might be the D (5 bases). From germline, CDR1 is LNHNV and CDR2 YYDKDF (reference sequence). The CDR3 consists of 14 residues. Trimming took 0 bases from V and 3 from J, leaving 8 bases between them. CDR3 DNA: TGTGCCACCAGCAGAGATCGGGGTGAAGAGACCCAGTACTTC. It yields the protein CATSRDRGEETQYF.

V usage is TRBV2 and J usage is TRBJ1-4; 9 bases align to TRBD1. The CDR3 extends over 15 amino acids. Germline loops: CDR1 SNHLY, CDR2 FYNNEI. Trimming at V came to 6 bases and at J to 3 bases, leaving 5 bases not matched to a gene. The CDR3 region has the DNA TGTGCCAGCAGGACAGGGGGTTTGGCTAATGAAAAACTGTTTTTT. It yields the protein CASRTGGLANEKLFF.

This clone occurred a few times. CDR3 nucleotides: TGCGCCAGCAGCTTAATTCTAGCGGGTAGCGAGACCCAGTACTTC. Encoded protein: CASSLILAGSETQYF. The chain joins TRBV5-1 to TRBJ2-5, with TRBD2 matching over 8 bases. CDR3 size: 15 residues. V lost 2 bases, J lost 5 bases, and 8 bases stayed unmatched. CDR1 is SGHRS, CDR2 YFSETQ, per germline. Combining the CDR3 with reference TRBV5-1 and TRBJ2-5 gives the whole variable domain KAGVTQTPRYLIKTRGQQVTLSCSPISGHRSVSWYQQTPGQGLQFLFEYFSETQRNKGNFPGRFSGRQFSNSRSEMNVSTLELGDSALYLCASSLILAGSETQYFGPGTRLLVL.

The chain carries TRBV28 and TRBJ1-5; no definite D call. There are 14 residues in the CDR3. Germline V lookup: CDR1 MDHEN, CDR2 SYDVKM. V lost 4 bases to trimming and J lost 6 bases, with 13 bases between them. In DNA form, the CDR3 reads TGTGCCAGCAGTTCCTCAGGACGGGGTCAGCCCCAGCATTTT. This codes for CASSSSGRGQPQHF.

The chain has TRBV5-6 and TRBJ2-7; 8 bases fit TRBD1. The CDR3 is 13 residues long. J was trimmed by 11 bases and V by 0 bases; bases with no gene match: 7. Germline loops: CDR1 SGHDT, CDR2 YYEEEE. Written as DNA, the CDR3 is TGTGCCAGCAGCTTGGGGGTGGCGACAGGGGAGTACTTC. Translated, it gives CASSLGVATGEYF.

The chain recombines TRBV4-1 with TRBJ2-3; 9 positions match TRBD1. The CDR3 runs 16 residues. Germline assignment: CDR1 MGHRA and CDR2 YSYEKL. V shed 0 bases and J 2 bases; nucleotides not matched to a gene: 3. CDR3 protein: CASSQEGTGYTDTQYF. The CDR3 nucleotides read TGCGCCAGCAGCCAAGAGGGGACAGGGTACACAGATACGCAGTATTTT.

The chain carries TRBV18 and TRBJ1-5; perhaps TRBD1 as D (6 bases). Germline V gene data show CDR1 as KGHSH and CDR2 as LQKENI. The CDR3 is made up of 14 amino acids. V was shortened by 3 bases and J by 2 bases, with 8 bases between the two germline ends. The CDR3 loop is CASSPQGRNQPQHF. In DNA form, the CDR3 reads TGTGCCAGCTCACCCCAGGGGCGCAATCAGCCCCAGCATTTT. Complete variable domain (other parts from reference TRBV18 and TRBJ1-5): NAGVMQNPRHLVRRRGQEARLRCSPMKGHSHVYWYRQLPEEGLKFMVYLQKENIIDESGMPKERFSAEFPKEGPSILRIQQVVRGDSAAYFCASSPQGRNQPQHFGDGTRLSIL.

V usage is TRBV10-3 and J usage is TRBJ2-1, with 9 bases matching TRBD1. In germline, CDR1 is ENHRY, CDR2 SYGVKD. This CDR3 region has 13 residues. Unmatched junction bases numbered 5, after V lost 6 bases and J lost 8 bases. The CDR3 DNA reads TGTGCCATCAGCCCGGGACAGGGCGATGAGCAGTTCTTC. It is translated as CAISPGQGDEQFF.

The rearrangement links TRBV5-1 to TRBJ2-6; the D gene is possibly TRBD2 (6 bases). CDR3 length: 16 amino acids. V dropped 4 bases and J dropped 2 bases, with 13 bases sitting between them. CDR1 and CDR2 from the germline V gene are SGHRS and YFSETQ. CDR3 residues: CASSPPTGAGANVLTF. The CDR3 coding sequence is TGCGCCAGCAGCCCCCCGACGGGGGCTGGGGCCAACGTCCTGACTTTC.